What follows describes a single T cell receptor (beta chain). Other DNA sequences of this sample code for an identical CDR3. CDR3 length: 12 residues. Trimming removed 0 bases at V and 7 bases at J, with 7 bases between. From germline, CDR1 is GTSNPN and CDR2 SVGIG (reference sequence). The source of the sample is a study of blood T cell repertoires in COVID-19. Clones were read by immunoSEQ multiplex PCR, and TCRdb kept only the in-frame ones, dropping some. Of around 39,000 clones in the sample, 75% to 90% were seen once. This sequence originates from a human donor in a cohort sampled during active COVID-19. The V gene is TRBV30, the J gene TRBJ1-5; D possibly corresponds to TRBD1 (6 bases). The sequenced sample was peripheral blood. CDR3 protein: CAWSVQGQPQHF. The CDR3 DNA is TGTGCCTGGAGTGTACAGGGACAGCCCCAGCATTTT. Full variable domain (missing parts from reference TRBV30 and TRBJ1-5): SQTIHQWPATLVQPVGSPLSLECTVEGTSNPNLYWYRQAAGRGLQLLFYSVGIGQISSEVPQNLSASRPQDRQFILSSKKLLLSDSGFYLCAWSVQGQPQHFGDGTRLSIL.